This T cell receptor (beta chain) originates from a study of blood T cells in healthy people across ages. The overall study: Template switching recovered approximately one barcoded beta molecule for every two T cells. Study results and limitations: Both higher diversity and more naive CD4+ cells marked long-lived donors when set against aged donors.

In germline, CDR1 is SGHKS, CDR2 YYEKEE (reference sequence). Trimming took 0 bases from V and 10 from J, leaving 14 bases between them. This CDR3 is 14 amino acids long. Together with a sample-barcoded 5' primer, a J-beta primer mix was included in a second PCR lasting about 6 to 12 cycles. In TCRdb, the 5' RACE reads were re-called with MiXCR into one record per CDR3 protein. The sample consists of 1.5 million to 2 million distinct CDR3 sequences, roughly 30% of them appearing once. Concerning this clonotype: Its matching antigen is unknown.

The sequence came from a woman in her thirties in good health. The sequencing sample was made of blood. This sequence joins TRBV5-5 and TRBJ2-1, with D maybe TRBD1 (6 bases). The CDR3 nucleotides read TGTGCCAGCAGCTTGGGACAGGCGGCCGGGGAGCAGTTCTTC. It yields the protein CASSLGQAAGEQFF.